These 26 T cell receptor beta chains were sequenced from one sample in a study of blood T cell repertoires in COVID-19. Repertoires were generated with immunoSEQ multiplex PCR, while TCRdb's copy carries only in-frame clones and drops some. The profile covers 55,000 to 65,000 clones, with around four fifths appearing a single time and approximately 3.5% taken by the ten largest. Sequenced input: peripheral blood. The receptors stem from a woman of 80 years or more with acute or convalescent COVID-19.

CDR3 in amino acids: CASGTDREDTEAFF. CDR3 in DNA: TGTGCTAGTGGTACCGACAGGGAGGACACTGAAGCTTTCTTT. V and J are TRBV12-5 and TRBJ1-1; TRBD1 aligns across 7 bases. This CDR3 is 14 amino acids long. Per the germline V gene, CDR1 is LGHNT and CDR2 is FRNRAP. Losses at the gene ends were 5 bases for V and 3 bases for J; bases not matched to a gene: 6.

This clone was seen only a few times. This rearrangement joins TRBV27 to TRBJ2-7; TRBD2 agrees at 8 bases. The CDR3 runs to 12 residues. The germline gives CDR1 MNHEY, CDR2 SMNVEV (reference sequence). V was pared by 5 bases and J by 6 bases, with 3 bases of the junction left unmatched. The CDR3 region is CASSTGGREQYF. DNA for the CDR3: TGTGCCAGCAGTACGGGAGGGCGCGAGCAGTACTTC.

The chain links TRBV5-6 to TRBJ2-7, with D unclear. Germline loops: CDR1 SGHDT, CDR2 YYEEEE. This CDR3 has 13 residues. Trimming shortened V by 0 bases and J by 0 bases, and 4 bases separated the two germline ends. CDR3 coding DNA: TGTGCCAGCAGCTTGGCCGGCTCCTACGAGCAGTACTTC. This codes for CASSLAGSYEQYF.

This clone was recorded once. The chain uses TRBV29-1 and TRBJ1-1; possibly TRBD1 for D (6 bases). The CDR3 loop spans 13 amino acids. Trimming stripped 7 bases from V and 0 bases from J, with 12 bases between. CDR1 SQVTM and CDR2 ANQGSEA come from the germline V gene. This CDR3 is CSGTATMNTEAFF. CDR3 sequence (DNA): TGCAGCGGGACAGCCACAATGAACACTGAAGCTTTCTTT.

This clone has a handful of counts. The genes are TRBV5-4 and TRBJ2-1; weak D call: TRBD2 (7 bases). The germline V gene has CDR1 SGHNT and CDR2 YYREEE (reference sequence). The CDR3 is 17 residues long. Trimming took off 4 bases at V and 1 base at J, with 18 bases between the two ends. CDR3 DNA sequence: TGTGCCAGCAGCACAGGGACTACCAGAAAGTCCTACAATGAGCAGTTCTTC. It specifies CASSTGTTRKSYNEQFF.

This clone was detected once. This chain uses TRBV29-1 with TRBJ1-4; TRBD1 matches 8 bases. From germline, CDR1 is SQVTM and CDR2 ANQGSEA. V trimming: 3 bases; J trimming: 5 bases; junction bases outside the gene matches: 5. The CDR3 length is 14 residues. CDR3 loop: CSVDRTGLNEKLFF. CDR3 nucleotide sequence: TGCAGCGTTGACCGGACAGGGCTGAATGAAAAACTGTTTTTT.

V and J are TRBV24-1 and TRBJ2-1, with D maybe TRBD2 (5 bases). Trimming left V 0 bases short and J 7 bases short, with 15 bases between. Germline V gene data show CDR1 as KGHDR and CDR2 as SFDVKD. The CDR3 totals 16 residues. The CDR3 protein is CATSDLIATGRNEQFF. The CDR3 DNA reads TGTGCCACCAGTGATTTGATCGCAACGGGAAGGAATGAGCAGTTCTTC.

The chain has TRBV7-2 and TRBJ2-5; TRBD1 aligns across 8 bases. This CDR3 spans 14 amino acids. Germline V gene lookup returns CDR1 SGHTA and CDR2 FQGNSA. V lost 7 bases and J lost 5; bases outside the gene matches: 9. CDR3 protein: CASTPTRGPETQYF. The CDR3 DNA reads as TGTGCCAGCACACCAACCAGGGGGCCCGAGACCCAGTACTTC.

V gene TRBV30 combines with J gene TRBJ1-2; D possibly corresponds to TRBD1 (5 bases). The CDR3 is 13 amino acids. Per germline, CDR1 GTSNPN and CDR2 SVGIG (reference sequence). V was pared by 0 bases and J by 3 bases, with 8 bases between. CDR3 sequence: CAWSVLTDYGYTF. The CDR3 DNA sequence: TGTGCCTGGAGTGTACTGACAGACTATGGCTACACCTTC.

The gene calls are TRBV7-8 and TRBJ1-4, with D possibly matching TRBD1 (5 bases). V gave up 3 bases and J gave up 4 bases, with 18 bases separating them. Looked up from germline, CDR1 is SGHVS and CDR2 is FQNEAQ. CDR3 length: 17 amino acids. The DNA for the CDR3 is TGTGCCAGCAGCTTTACGGTCCAAGACAGCGTTAATGAAAAACTGTTTTTT. Residues: CASSFTVQDSVNEKLFF.

V gene TRBV7-3 combines with J gene TRBJ2-1, with D possibly matching TRBD2 (5 bases). The length of the CDR3 is 11 residues. The germline gives CDR1 SGHTA, CDR2 FQGTGA. Trimming pared 5 bases from V and 10 bases from J, leaving 9 bases between. CDR3 bases: TGTGCCAGCAGCGAAATAGCGGAGCAGTTCTTC. It specifies CASSEIAEQFF.

V gene TRBV19 combines with J gene TRBJ2-2; the match to TRBD2 covers 7 bases. With 7 bases clipped from V and 10 bases from J, the junction kept 15 bases outside the gene matches. Germline-derived CDR1 and CDR2 are LNHDA and SQIVND (reference sequence). This CDR3 is 15 amino acids long. CDR3 DNA: TGTGCCAGTACCCTCCCCGGGGAGGGGTCTGTGGAGCTGTTTTTT. Amino acid sequence: CASTLPGEGSVELFF.

V and J are TRBV7-2 and TRBJ2-4; possible D gene TRBD2, 6 bases. Germline-derived CDR1 and CDR2 are SGHTA and FQGNSA. The CDR3 extends over 15 amino acids. The ends were cut back, 5 bases at V and 2 bases at J, with 13 bases in the middle. The CDR3 loop reads CASSPRRVPKNIQYF. CDR3 nucleotides: TGTGCCAGCAGCCCCCGGAGGGTGCCCAAAAACATTCAGTACTTC.

The rearrangement joins TRBV5-1 to TRBJ2-3, with D possibly TRBD2 on 5 matching bases. The CDR3 runs to 14 residues. The V gene's germline CDR1 is SGHRS and CDR2 YFSETQ. Trimming removed 0 bases at V and 1 base at J, with 6 bases between. The CDR3 bases are TGCGCCAGCAGCTTGGATAGCGGCACAGATACGCAGTATTTT. It is translated as CASSLDSGTDTQYF.

The V gene is TRBV6-5, the J gene TRBJ1-1; perhaps TRBD1 as D (5 bases). The CDR3 loop spans 13 amino acids. From germline, CDR1 is MNHEY and CDR2 SVGAGI. Trimming left V 4 bases short and J 4 bases short, with 10 bases between. The CDR3 sequence: CASSSGLGTEAFF. The DNA for the CDR3 is TGTGCCAGCAGTTCAGGGTTGGGCACTGAAGCTTTCTTT.

The chain is built from TRBV20-1 and TRBJ2-1; TRBD2 matches 7 bases. The V gene's germline CDR1 is DFQATT and CDR2 SNEGSKA (reference sequence). The CDR3 loop spans 11 amino acids. The CDR3 protein is CRPGGGNEQFF. The CDR3 nucleotides are TGCAGGCCGGGAGGTGGCAATGAGCAGTTCTTC.

V usage is TRBV5-1 and J usage is TRBJ1-1, with 9 positions matching TRBD1. The CDR3 contains 14 residues. The V gene end was trimmed by 4 bases and the J gene end by 1 base; junction bases not matched to a gene: 2. Germline-derived CDR1 and CDR2 are SGHRS and YFSETQ. Here the CDR3 reads CASSTGGGNTEAFF. CDR3 DNA sequence: TGCGCCAGCAGCACAGGGGGCGGGAACACTGAAGCTTTCTTT.

The V call is TRBV3-1 (or the pseudogene TRBV3-2), the J call TRBJ1-2; D is uncertain. CDR3 length: 14 residues. V was clipped by 4 bases and J by 4 bases, with 13 bases between them. CDR1 is LGHDT and CDR2 is YNNKEL in the germline V gene (reference sequence). The CDR3 DNA follows: TGTGCCAGCAGCCTCTCGACTCACCCCTATGGCTACACCTTC. Its protein is CASSLSTHPYGYTF.

The CDR3 nucleotides are TGCAGCGTTGAGGGACTAGCGGGAGTGGGCCCCGGAATAAACAACAATGAGCAGTTCTTC. It encodes CSVEGLAGVGPGINNNEQFF. V gene TRBV29-1 combines with J gene TRBJ2-1; TRBD2 agrees at 14 bases. This CDR3 region has 20 residues. Germline-derived CDR1 and CDR2 are SQVTM and ANQGSEA. Trimming cost V 3 bases and J 5 bases; bases outside gene matches: 18.

V and J are TRBV30 and TRBJ2-7, with D possibly TRBD2 on 6 matching bases. Trimming shortened V by 4 bases and J by 2 bases, and 9 bases separated the two germline ends. This CDR3 is 12 amino acids long. In germline, CDR1 is GTSNPN, CDR2 SVGIG (reference sequence). Here the CDR3 reads CAWNAGPYEQYF. The DNA for the CDR3 is TGTGCCTGGAATGCGGGACCCTACGAGCAGTACTTC.

The chain employs TRBV5-1 and TRBJ1-4; tentatively, D is TRBD1 (5 bases). This CDR3 is 15 amino acids long. Germline assignment: CDR1 SGHRS and CDR2 YFSETQ. V was cut by 1 base and J by 3 bases, with 10 bases left in between. CDR3 coding DNA: TGCGCCAGCAGCTTGTCAGGGATGGCTAATGAAAAACTGTTTTTT. This translates into CASSLSGMANEKLFF. Complete variable domain (other parts from reference TRBV5-1 and TRBJ1-4): KAGVTQTPRYLIKTRGQQVTLSCSPISGHRSVSWYQQTPGQGLQFLFEYFSETQRNKGNFPGRFSGRQFSNSRSEMNVSTLELGDSALYLCASSLSGMANEKLFFGSGTQLSVL.

The chain links TRBV28 to TRBJ2-7; 8 bases are a match to TRBD1. CDR1 is MDHEN and CDR2 is SYDVKM in the germline V gene. The CDR3 extends over 16 amino acids. V was pared by 0 bases and J by 0 bases, with 4 bases of the junction left unmatched. The CDR3 bases are TGTGCCAGCAGTTTATGGGACAGGGTGGGCTCCTACGAGCAGTACTTC. This translates into CASSLWDRVGSYEQYF.

The V gene is TRBV27, the J gene TRBJ1-4; a weak D match, TRBD1 (6 bases). This CDR3 is built from 15 residues. Germline CDR1 is MNHEY and CDR2 is SMNVEV (reference sequence). The V end lost 3 bases, the J end lost 4 bases, and 12 bases lay between the germline ends. The CDR3 is CASSLGQSLNEKLFF. The CDR3 nucleotides are TGTGCCAGCAGTTTGGGACAATCCCTTAATGAAAAACTGTTTTTT.

The gene calls are TRBV2 and TRBJ2-2; possible D gene TRBD2, 6 bases. Germline-derived CDR1 and CDR2 are SNHLY and FYNNEI. V lost 11 bases and J 6 bases, leaving 19 bases between the germline ends. The CDR3 spans 14 residues. The DNA of the CDR3 is TGTGCCTGTCGTGGGGGGAGCATCGCCGGGGAGCTGTTTTTT. Translating it yields CACRGGSIAGELFF.

This clone was detected once. J is TRBJ1-4 and V is TRBV5-1, with D unresolved. Per the germline V gene, CDR1 is SGHRS and CDR2 is YFSETQ. Trimming pared 4 bases from V and 7 bases from J, leaving 17 bases between. The CDR3 is 15 residues long. As DNA, the CDR3 is TGCGCCAGCAGCCCTATTGGTCTTGGGAGTGAAAAACTGTTTTTT. It specifies CASSPIGLGSEKLFF.

The chain recombines TRBV30 with TRBJ2-7; 11 bases map to TRBD2. Germline V gene sequence: CDR1 GTSNPN, CDR2 SVGIG (reference sequence). V lost 2 bases, J lost 3 bases, and 3 bases stayed unmatched. CDR3 length: 14 residues. The CDR3 protein is CAWSPLAGGYEQYF. As DNA, the CDR3 is TGTGCCTGGAGTCCCCTAGCGGGGGGCTACGAGCAGTACTTC.